This passage covers 2 T cell receptor beta chains from one sample sequenced in a study of radiotherapy plus CTLA-4 blockade in lung cancer. TCRdb's copy holds only in-frame clones and misses some; the assay was immunoSEQ multiplex PCR. The repertoire holds fewer than 85,000 clones, with around 84% as singletons. This sample comprised peripheral blood, obtained from a patient treated with radiotherapy plus ipilimumab. The receptor source for this set is a human donor with non-small cell lung cancer who had stable disease on radiotherapy plus ipilimumab.

The V gene is TRBV25-1, the J gene TRBJ2-3, with 7 bases fitting TRBD2. The germline V gene has CDR1 MGHDK and CDR2 SYGVNS. This CDR3 is 15 amino acids long. Trimming cost V 2 bases and J 2 bases; bases outside gene matches: 4. CDR3 nucleotide sequence: TGTGCCAGCAGTGAACCAGGGAGGGCCACAGATACGCAGTATTTT. Translation gives CASSEPGRATDTQYF.

This sequence joins TRBV28 and TRBJ2-2; 8 nucleotides line up with TRBD1. This CDR3 is 17 amino acids long. Germline V gene sequence: CDR1 MDHEN, CDR2 SYDVKM. After removal of 6 bases from V and 1 base from J, the junction contained 10 bases not matched to a gene. The DNA of the CDR3 is TGTGCCAGCAGATCTCCGCTTGGACAGGGGAACACCGGGGAGCTGTTTTTT. It is translated as CASRSPLGQGNTGELFF.